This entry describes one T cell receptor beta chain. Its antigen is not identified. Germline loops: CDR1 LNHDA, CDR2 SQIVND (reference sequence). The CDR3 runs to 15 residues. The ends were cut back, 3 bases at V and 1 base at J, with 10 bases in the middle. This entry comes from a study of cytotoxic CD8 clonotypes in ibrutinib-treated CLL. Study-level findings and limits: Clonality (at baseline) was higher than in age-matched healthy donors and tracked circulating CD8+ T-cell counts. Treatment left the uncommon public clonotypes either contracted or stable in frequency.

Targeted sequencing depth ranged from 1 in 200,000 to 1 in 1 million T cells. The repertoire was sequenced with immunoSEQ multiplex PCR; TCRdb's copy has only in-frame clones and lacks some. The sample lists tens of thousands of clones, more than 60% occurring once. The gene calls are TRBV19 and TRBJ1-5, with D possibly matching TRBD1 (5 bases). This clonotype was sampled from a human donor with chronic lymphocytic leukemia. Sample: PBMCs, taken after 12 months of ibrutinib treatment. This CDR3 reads CASSMRGLSNQPQHF. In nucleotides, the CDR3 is TGTGCCAGTAGTATGAGGGGTTTGAGCAATCAGCCCCAGCATTTT.